These T cell receptor beta chains were read from a single sample in a study of shared clonotypes between healthy human individuals. Libraries were prepared by immunoSEQ multiplex PCR; TCRdb keeps only in-frame clonotypes and omits some of them. The sample has more than 2 million clones, 80% to 95% seen once; the top ten hold around 1.7%. The sequenced sample was naive CD8+ T cells from PBMCs. The source is a man between 18 and 29 years old in good health. Some clones in this sample may be carry-over from other donors' samples. CDR3s include the opening cysteine and the closing phenylalanine or tryptophan. Each record gives: CDR3 protein, CDR3 DNA, D gene, J gene, V gene. A D gene is named only where the DNA matches it firmly.

CDR3 protein: CASSRGQGGGQPQHF
CDR3 DNA: TGTGCCAGCAGCCGGGGACAGGGCGGGGGTCAGCCCCAGCATTTT
D gene: TRBD1
J gene: TRBJ1-5
V gene: TRBV28

CDR3 protein: CASSQDPGAYGYTF
CDR3 DNA: TGCGCCAGCAGCCAAGATCCGGGGGCCTATGGCTACACCTTC
D gene: .
J gene: TRBJ1-2
V gene: TRBV4-1

CDR3 protein: CSVLLRDGIYGYTF
CDR3 DNA: TGCAGCGTTCTTCTGCGGGATGGTATCTATGGCTACACCTTC
D gene: .
J gene: TRBJ1-2
V gene: TRBV29-1

CDR3 protein: CASSLDGVVIANTEAFF
CDR3 DNA: TGTGCCAGCAGCTTAGATGGGGTAGTGATAGCGAACACTGAAGCTTTCTTT
D gene: .
J gene: TRBJ1-1
V gene: TRBV7-8

CDR3 protein: CASSRGPSGANVLTF
CDR3 DNA: TGTGCCAGCAGTAGGGGCCCATCTGGGGCCAACGTCCTGACTTTC
D gene: .
J gene: TRBJ2-6
V gene: TRBV27

CDR3 protein: CASSLKKSSGRALFPDTQYF
CDR3 DNA: TGTGCCAGCAGTTTAAAAAAGAGTAGCGGGAGGGCCCTTTTCCCTGATACGCAGTATTTT
D gene: TRBD2
J gene: TRBJ2-3
V gene: TRBV28

CDR3 protein: CASAGGDSNYGYTF
CDR3 DNA: TGTGCCAGCGCTGGCGGCGACAGTAACTATGGCTACACCTTC
D gene: .
J gene: TRBJ1-2
V gene: TRBV28

CDR3 protein: CASSLMGGSSYEQYF
CDR3 DNA: TGTGCCAGCAGCTTGATGGGGGGGTCGTCCTACGAGCAGTACTTC
D gene: TRBD2
J gene: TRBJ2-7
V gene: TRBV7-3

CDR3 protein: CASSQSAHNEQFF
CDR3 DNA: TGCGCCAGCAGCCAATCAGCCCACAATGAGCAGTTCTTC
D gene: .
J gene: TRBJ2-1
V gene: TRBV4-3

CDR3 protein: CASSFFRLAGDGNEQFF
CDR3 DNA: TGTGCCAGCAGCTTTTTCCGACTAGCGGGAGACGGCAATGAGCAGTTCTTC
D gene: TRBD2
J gene: TRBJ2-1
V gene: TRBV5-6